Shown below are 4 T cell receptor beta chains from a single sample sequenced in a study of blood T cell repertoires in COVID-19. Sequencing was performed with immunoSEQ multiplex PCR; in TCRdb, only in-frame clones are kept and a portion is missing. The repertoire holds 250,000 or so clones, roughly 77% seen once, with 3.3% in the top ten. Sample: peripheral blood. The receptors stem from a woman over 75 with acute or convalescent COVID-19.

The V gene is TRBV7-8, the J gene TRBJ2-3; maybe TRBD2 (5 bases). This CDR3 comprises 14 residues. Germline CDR1 and CDR2: SGHVS and FQNEAQ. The germline V and J ends were trimmed by 4 bases and 5 bases, with 13 bases remaining between them. The CDR3 is CASSSRGSQDTQYF. CDR3 bases: TGTGCCAGCAGCTCACGGGGTTCCCAAGATACGCAGTATTTT.

CDR3 residues: CASSLGTNNQPQHF. The CDR3, as DNA: TGCGCCAGCAGCCTCGGGACAAATAATCAGCCCCAGCATTTT. The rearrangement links TRBV5-1 to TRBJ1-5; a weak D match, TRBD1 (6 bases). The V and J ends lost 4 bases and 4 bases respectively, with 12 bases between them. In germline, CDR1 is SGHRS, CDR2 YFSETQ. The CDR3 loop spans 14 amino acids.

V usage is TRBV4-2 and J usage is TRBJ1-6, with a tentative D call TRBD1 (5 bases). Between the trimmed V and J ends, which lost 2 bases and 11 bases, there was a span of 10 bases. CDR1 is LGHNA, CDR2 YNFKEQ, per germline. The CDR3 has 13 amino acids. CDR3 nucleotides: TGTGCCAGCAGCCAAAGCGGGGGGGCACCCCTCCACTTT. It is translated as CASSQSGGAPLHF.

This rearrangement joins TRBV12-3 or TRBV12-4 to TRBJ2-5; D is unclear. This CDR3 region has 11 residues. V lost 5 bases, J lost 4 bases, and 5 bases lay in between. CDR3 nucleotide sequence: TGTGCCAGCAGTAACAGAGAGACCCAGTACTTC. It specifies CASSNRETQYF.